Listed below are T cell receptor beta chains from one sample, sequenced in a study of T cell changes during pregnancy in multiple sclerosis. Clones were sequenced by immunoSEQ multiplex PCR, and TCRdb holds only the in-frame ones, with some missing. The data contain more than 65,000 clones, 91% of them singletons. The starting material was peripheral blood, obtained in the first trimester of pregnancy. The receptors derive from a female donor with multiple sclerosis, enrolled in a pregnancy study. CDR3s include the opening cysteine and the closing phenylalanine or tryptophan. Each record gives: D gene, J gene, V gene, clone size, CDR3 DNA, CDR3 protein. A D gene is named only where the DNA matches it firmly. Only some rows state a clone size, as once, few, many or a class for expanded clones.

D: NA; J: TRBJ1-1; V: TRBV4-3; size: NA; DNA: TGCGCCAGCAGCCAAGAATTCCAGGGTGCTTTCTTT; CDR3: CASSQEFQGAFF
D: NA; J: TRBJ2-7; V: TRBV29-1; size: NA; DNA: TGCAGCGTTGGCGTGACCTACGAGCAGTACTTC; CDR3: CSVGVTYEQYF
D: NA; J: TRBJ2-5; V: TRBV6-6; size: once; DNA: TGTGCCAGCAGTGTCCGGGAGACCCAGTACTTC; CDR3: CASSVRETQYF
D: NA; J: TRBJ2-5; V: TRBV9; size: NA; DNA: TGTGCCAGCAGCCAGAGAGTAGGGGTTCGACAAGAGACCCAGTACTTC; CDR3: CASSQRVGVRQETQYF
D: NA; J: TRBJ1-4; V: TRBV18; size: NA; DNA: TGTGCCAGCTCACCACCGGGGGCTGGGTATGAAAAACTGTTTTTT; CDR3: CASSPPGAGYEKLFF
D: TRBD1; J: TRBJ1-2; V: TRBV10-3; size: NA; DNA: TGTGCCATCACCTACGACAGGGTTCACTATGGCTACACCTTC; CDR3: CAITYDRVHYGYTF
D: NA; J: TRBJ1-5; V: TRBV6-5; size: NA; DNA: TGTGCCAGCAGTTACTCCCGACATCCTAATCAGCCCCAGCATTTT; CDR3: CASSYSRHPNQPQHF
D: TRBD2; J: TRBJ2-1; V: TRBV11-2; size: NA; DNA: TGTGCCAGCAGCTGGGGACTAGCGGGCTACAATGAGCAGTTCTTC; CDR3: CASSWGLAGYNEQFF
D: NA; J: TRBJ1-6; V: TRBV6-6; size: NA; DNA: TGTGCCAGCTGGGGGGTTAGATTGGGGCTTAATTCACCCCTCCACTTT; CDR3: CASWGVRLGLNSPLHF
D: TRBD2; J: TRBJ2-1; V: TRBV30; size: NA; DNA: TGTGCCTGGAGTTCCGGGGGGGCCCGTCGAAATGAGCAGTTCTTC; CDR3: CAWSSGGARRNEQFF
D: TRBD1; J: TRBJ2-7; V: TRBV6-5; size: NA; DNA: TGTGCCAGCAGTAAACAGGGGACCCGCTCCTACGAGCAGTACTTC; CDR3: CASSKQGTRSYEQYF
D: NA; J: TRBJ1-1; V: TRBV12-5; size: NA; DNA: TGTGCTAGTGCCCCCCGGGTAACCACTGAAGCTTTCTTT; CDR3: CASAPRVTTEAFF
D: TRBD1; J: TRBJ1-1; V: TRBV5-6; size: few; DNA: TGTGCCAGCAGCCAGCGGATCGACAGGGGCACTGAAGCTTTCTTT; CDR3: CASSQRIDRGTEAFF
D: NA; J: TRBJ1-2; V: TRBV7-9; size: NA; DNA: TGTGCCAGCAGCCCCGGGGAGTACTATGGCTACACCTTC; CDR3: CASSPGEYYGYTF
D: NA; J: TRBJ1-5; V: TRBV5-5; size: NA; DNA: TGTGCCAGCAGCTTGAGTGTACCCGGTGATCAGCCCCAGCATTTT; CDR3: CASSLSVPGDQPQHF
D: NA; J: TRBJ2-3; V: TRBV9; size: once; DNA: TGTGCCAGCAGCGTAAGCAGCGTGGGCACAGATACGCAGTATTTT; CDR3: CASSVSSVGTDTQYF
D: NA; J: TRBJ2-7; V: TRBV19; size: NA; DNA: TGTGCCAGTAGTAAAGAGTTACTCTACGAGCAGTACTTC; CDR3: CASSKELLYEQYF
D: TRBD1; J: TRBJ1-2; V: TRBV7-2; size: NA; DNA: TGTGCCAGCAGCTTACCGGGACAGGGCGTGGGTGGCTACACCTTC; CDR3: CASSLPGQGVGGYTF
D: NA; J: TRBJ2-4; V: TRBV19; size: NA; DNA: TGTGCCAGTAGTGAGCAGGACACCCCGCACAAAAACATTCAGTACTTC; CDR3: CASSEQDTPHKNIQYF
D: NA; J: TRBJ1-6; V: TRBV27; size: once; DNA: TGTGCCAGCAAACCAAGAGGGAGAGGGAGCTCCTATAATTCACCCCTCCACTTT; CDR3: CASKPRGRGSSYNSPLHF
D: TRBD1; J: TRBJ2-7; V: TRBV6-5; size: NA; DNA: TGTGCCAGCAGTTACTCTACAGGGGCGAAGTTTTACGAGCAGTACTTC; CDR3: CASSYSTGAKFYEQYF
D: TRBD1; J: TRBJ1-1; V: TRBV6-5; size: once; DNA: TGTGCCAGCAGAGGACAGGGGAGTTACACTGAAGCTTTCTTT; CDR3: CASRGQGSYTEAFF
D: TRBD1; J: TRBJ1-2; V: TRBV5-1; size: NA; DNA: TGCGCCAGCAGCTCGCTGGACAGGGCGAACTATGGCTACACCTTC; CDR3: CASSSLDRANYGYTF
D: TRBD1; J: TRBJ1-1; V: TRBV19; size: NA; DNA: TGTGCCAGTAGTGGGGACAGGGAAGCTTTCTTT; CDR3: CASSGDREAFF
D: NA; J: TRBJ1-3; V: TRBV28; size: NA; DNA: TGTGCCAGCAGTCCCGAGGGTCCCTCTGGAAACACCATATATTTT; CDR3: CASSPEGPSGNTIYF
D: TRBD2; J: TRBJ2-2; V: TRBV7-2; size: NA; DNA: TGTGCCAGCAGCTTGCGAGCGGGAGGGCCCCACACCGGGGAGCTGTTTTTT; CDR3: CASSLRAGGPHTGELFF
D: TRBD2; J: TRBJ2-3; V: TRBV6-1; size: NA; DNA: TGTGCCAGCAGTGAAGTGGGCCTAGCGGAGAGCACAGATACGCAGTATTTT; CDR3: CASSEVGLAESTDTQYF
D: NA; J: TRBJ2-1; V: TRBV28; size: NA; DNA: TGTGCCAGCAGTTTCGACAGCTACAATGAGCAGTTCTTC; CDR3: CASSFDSYNEQFF
D: NA; J: TRBJ1-2; V: TRBV30; size: NA; DNA: TGTGCCTGGAGCCTACAGCTCTATGGCTACACCTTC; CDR3: CAWSLQLYGYTF
D: NA; J: TRBJ2-1; V: TRBV30; size: once; DNA: TGTGCCTGGAGTCGGGACTGGGCGATCAATGAGCAGTTCTTC; CDR3: CAWSRDWAINEQFF
D: NA; J: TRBJ1-1; V: TRBV29-1; size: NA; DNA: TGCAGCGTTGATACCCCGCCAGGGTCCACTGAAGCTTTCTTT; CDR3: CSVDTPPGSTEAFF
D: TRBD1; J: TRBJ1-2; V: TRBV6-6; size: NA; DNA: TGTGCCAGCAGTTGGACAGGGGGCGGCTACACCTTC; CDR3: CASSWTGGGYTF
D: NA; J: TRBJ1-1; V: TRBV7-9; size: NA; DNA: TGTGCCAGCAGCTTAATACAGTCGGAAGCTTTCTTT; CDR3: CASSLIQSEAFF
D: NA; J: TRBJ2-3; V: TRBV5-1; size: NA; DNA: TGCGCCAGCAGCCTGGGGGCGTTCAGGGATACGCAGTATTTT; CDR3: CASSLGAFRDTQYF
D: TRBD1; J: TRBJ2-7; V: TRBV9; size: NA; DNA: TGTGCCAGCAGCCCCGGGACAGGTGCCTACGAGCAGTACTTC; CDR3: CASSPGTGAYEQYF
D: NA; J: TRBJ2-1; V: TRBV27; size: NA; DNA: TGTGCCAGCAGTTTAGGGCAGGGAAACCATATTGAGCAGTTCTTC; CDR3: CASSLGQGNHIEQFF
D: TRBD1; J: TRBJ2-7; V: TRBV18; size: NA; DNA: TGTGCCAGCTCACAGCCGGGACAGGGACCCTACGAGCAGTACTTC; CDR3: CASSQPGQGPYEQYF
D: NA; J: TRBJ2-4; V: TRBV6-5; size: NA; DNA: TGTGCCAGCAGTTACTCCGTGACAAGAAACATTCAGTACTTC; CDR3: CASSYSVTRNIQYF
D: NA; J: TRBJ2-1; V: TRBV5-1; size: NA; DNA: TGCGCCAGCAGCTTCTTTAAGGCGCCAGGGGCCCTAAAGGAGCAGTTCTTC; CDR3: CASSFFKAPGALKEQFF
D: NA; J: TRBJ2-1; V: TRBV9; size: NA; DNA: TGTGCCAGCAGCGTAGTTAGTCTTTCAACCTACAATGAGCAGTTCTTC; CDR3: CASSVVSLSTYNEQFF
D: NA; J: TRBJ2-3; V: TRBV4-1; size: NA; DNA: TGCGCCAGCAGCCAACAGGGCACGGATACGCAGTATTTT; CDR3: CASSQQGTDTQYF
D: TRBD2; J: TRBJ2-2; V: TRBV5-4; size: NA; DNA: TGTGCCAGCAGCTTGGTTCTGACTAGCGGGGGGGGTTACGGGGAGCTGTTTTTT; CDR3: CASSLVLTSGGGYGELFF
D: TRBD1; J: TRBJ2-3; V: TRBV4-1; size: NA; DNA: TGCGCCAGCAGCCAAGATACAGGGGGGAGCACAGATACGCAGTATTTT; CDR3: CASSQDTGGSTDTQYF
D: NA; J: TRBJ2-7; V: TRBV2; size: NA; DNA: TGTGCCAGCAGTGCCCCCAATAGCTACGAGCAGTACTTC; CDR3: CASSAPNSYEQYF
D: TRBD2; J: TRBJ2-5; V: TRBV9; size: NA; DNA: TGTGCCAGCAGCGTGGGTGATATAGCGGGGACGGGGGAGACCCAGTACTTC; CDR3: CASSVGDIAGTGETQYF
D: TRBD1; J: TRBJ1-2; V: TRBV6-1; size: NA; DNA: TGTGCCAGCAGTGAATTGGACAGGGCTGGCTACACCTTC; CDR3: CASSELDRAGYTF